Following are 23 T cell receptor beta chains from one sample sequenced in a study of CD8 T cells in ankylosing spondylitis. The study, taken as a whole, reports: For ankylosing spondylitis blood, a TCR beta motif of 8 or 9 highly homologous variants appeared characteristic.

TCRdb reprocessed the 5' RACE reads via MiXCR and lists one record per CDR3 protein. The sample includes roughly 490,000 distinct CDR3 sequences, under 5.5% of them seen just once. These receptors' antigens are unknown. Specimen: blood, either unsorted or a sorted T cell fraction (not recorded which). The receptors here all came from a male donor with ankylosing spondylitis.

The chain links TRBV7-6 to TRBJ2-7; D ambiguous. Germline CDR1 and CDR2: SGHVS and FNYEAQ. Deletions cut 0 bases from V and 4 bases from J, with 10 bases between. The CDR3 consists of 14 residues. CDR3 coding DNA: TGTGCCAGCAGCTTAGCCCTCAACAAGTACGAGCAGTACTTC. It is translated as CASSLALNKYEQYF.

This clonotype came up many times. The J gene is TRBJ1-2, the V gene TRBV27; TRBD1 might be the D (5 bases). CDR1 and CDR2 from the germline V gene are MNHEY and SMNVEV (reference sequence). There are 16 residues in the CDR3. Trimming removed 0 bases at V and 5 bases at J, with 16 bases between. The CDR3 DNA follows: TGTGCCAGCAGTTTATCGAATCAGGGCTCGGGGTATGGCTACACCTTC. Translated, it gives CASSLSNQGSGYGYTF.

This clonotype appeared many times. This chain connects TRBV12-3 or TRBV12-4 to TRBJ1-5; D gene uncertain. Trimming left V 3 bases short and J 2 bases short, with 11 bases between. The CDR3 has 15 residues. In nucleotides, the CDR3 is TGTGCCAGCAGTTTTAGCCTGTCGGGCAATCAGCCCCAGCATTTT. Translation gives CASSFSLSGNQPQHF.

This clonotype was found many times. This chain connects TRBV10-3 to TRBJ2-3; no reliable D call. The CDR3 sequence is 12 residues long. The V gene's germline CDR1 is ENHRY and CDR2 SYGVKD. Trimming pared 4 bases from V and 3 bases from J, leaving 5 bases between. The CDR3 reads CAISGGTDTQYF. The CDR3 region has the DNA TGTGCCATCAGTGGGGGAACAGATACGCAGTATTTT.

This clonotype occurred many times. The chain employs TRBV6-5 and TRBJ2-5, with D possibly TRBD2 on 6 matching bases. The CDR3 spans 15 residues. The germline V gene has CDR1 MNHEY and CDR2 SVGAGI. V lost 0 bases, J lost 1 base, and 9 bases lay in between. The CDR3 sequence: CASSYSVAAQETQYF. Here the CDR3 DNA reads TGTGCCAGCAGTTACTCGGTAGCGGCCCAAGAGACCCAGTACTTC.

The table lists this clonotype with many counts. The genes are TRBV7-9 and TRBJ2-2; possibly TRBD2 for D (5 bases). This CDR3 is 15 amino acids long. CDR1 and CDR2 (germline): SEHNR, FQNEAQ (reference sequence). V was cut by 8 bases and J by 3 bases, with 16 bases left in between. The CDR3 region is CASPSPRGYTGELFF. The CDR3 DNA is TGTGCCAGCCCCTCCCCGCGCGGGTACACCGGGGAGCTGTTTTTT.

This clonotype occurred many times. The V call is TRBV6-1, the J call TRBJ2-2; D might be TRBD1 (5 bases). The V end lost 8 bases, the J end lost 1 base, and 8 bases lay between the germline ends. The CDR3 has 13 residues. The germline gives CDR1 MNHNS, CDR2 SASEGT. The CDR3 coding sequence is TGTGCCAGCGGACACTGGAACACCGGGGAGCTGTTTTTT. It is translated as CASGHWNTGELFF.

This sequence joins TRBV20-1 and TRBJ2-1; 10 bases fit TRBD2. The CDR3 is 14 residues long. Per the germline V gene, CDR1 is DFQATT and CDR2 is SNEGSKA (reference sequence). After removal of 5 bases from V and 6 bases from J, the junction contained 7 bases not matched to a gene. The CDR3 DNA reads TGCAGTGCTCCTTCTAGCGGGAGTTTCAATGAGCAGTTCTTC. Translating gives CSAPSSGSFNEQFF.

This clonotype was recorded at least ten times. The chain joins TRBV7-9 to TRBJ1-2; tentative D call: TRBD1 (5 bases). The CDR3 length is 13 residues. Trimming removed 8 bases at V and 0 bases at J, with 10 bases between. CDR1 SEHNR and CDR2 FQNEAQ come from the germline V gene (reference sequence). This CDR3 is CASRRGTNYGYTF. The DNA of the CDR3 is TGTGCCAGCCGGCGGGGGACTAACTATGGCTACACCTTC.

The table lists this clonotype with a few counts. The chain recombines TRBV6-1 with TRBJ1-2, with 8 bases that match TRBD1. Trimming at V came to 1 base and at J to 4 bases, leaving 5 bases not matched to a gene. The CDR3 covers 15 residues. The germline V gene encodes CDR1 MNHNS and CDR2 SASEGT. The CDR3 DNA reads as TGTGCCAGCAGTGAAGTAGGACAGGGTAGCTATGGCTACACCTTC. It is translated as CASSEVGQGSYGYTF.

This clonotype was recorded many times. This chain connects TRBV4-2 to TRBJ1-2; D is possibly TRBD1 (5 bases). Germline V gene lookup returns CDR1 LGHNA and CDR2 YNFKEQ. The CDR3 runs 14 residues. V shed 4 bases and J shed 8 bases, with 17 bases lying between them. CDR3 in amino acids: CASSLRQPYGGYTF. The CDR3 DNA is TGTGCCAGCAGCCTTCGACAGCCCTATGGGGGCTACACCTTC.

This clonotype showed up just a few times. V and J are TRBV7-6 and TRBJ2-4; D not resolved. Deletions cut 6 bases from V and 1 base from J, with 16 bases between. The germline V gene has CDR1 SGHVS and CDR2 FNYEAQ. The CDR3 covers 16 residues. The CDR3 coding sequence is TGTGCCAGCAGTCCCTCCCTTATTGGGGCCAAAAACATTCAGTACTTC. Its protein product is CASSPSLIGAKNIQYF. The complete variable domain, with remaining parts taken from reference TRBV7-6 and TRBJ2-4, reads GAGVSQSPRYKVTKRGQDVALRCDPISGHVSLYWYRQALGQGPEFLTYFNYEAQQDKSGLPNDRFSAERPEGSISTLTIQRTEQRDSAMYRCASSPSLIGAKNIQYFGAGTRLSVL.

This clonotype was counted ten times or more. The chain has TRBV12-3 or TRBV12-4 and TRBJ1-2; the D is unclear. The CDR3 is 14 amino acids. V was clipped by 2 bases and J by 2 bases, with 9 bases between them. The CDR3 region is CASSLSAGNYGYTF. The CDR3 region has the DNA TGTGCCAGCAGTTTATCCGCTGGGAACTATGGCTACACCTTC.

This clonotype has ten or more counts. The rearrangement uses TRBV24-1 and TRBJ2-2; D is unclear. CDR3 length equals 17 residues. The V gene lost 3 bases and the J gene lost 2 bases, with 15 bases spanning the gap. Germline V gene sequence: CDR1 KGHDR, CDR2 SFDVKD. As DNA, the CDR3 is TGTGCCACCAGTGATGCGAGGTCGGAATCAAACACCGGGGAGCTGTTTTTT. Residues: CATSDARSESNTGELFF.

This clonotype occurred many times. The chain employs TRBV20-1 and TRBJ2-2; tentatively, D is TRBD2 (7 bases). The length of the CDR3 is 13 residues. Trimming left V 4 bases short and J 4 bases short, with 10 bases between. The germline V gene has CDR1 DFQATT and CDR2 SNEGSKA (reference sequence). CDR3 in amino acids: CSAKGGLTGELFF. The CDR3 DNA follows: TGCAGTGCTAAGGGGGGGCTCACCGGGGAGCTGTTTTTT.

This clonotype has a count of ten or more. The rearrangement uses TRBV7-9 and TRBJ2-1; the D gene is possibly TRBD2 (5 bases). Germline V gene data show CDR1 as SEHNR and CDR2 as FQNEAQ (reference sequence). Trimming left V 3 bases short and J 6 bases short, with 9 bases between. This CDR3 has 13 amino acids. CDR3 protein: CASSFNRGNEQFF. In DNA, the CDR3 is TGTGCCAGCAGCTTTAACCGGGGCAATGAGCAGTTCTTC.

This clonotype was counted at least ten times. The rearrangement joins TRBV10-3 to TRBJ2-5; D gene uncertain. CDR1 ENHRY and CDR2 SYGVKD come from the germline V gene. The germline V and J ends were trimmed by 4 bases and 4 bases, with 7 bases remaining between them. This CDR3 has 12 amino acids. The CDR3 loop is CAISVDAETQYF. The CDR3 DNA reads TGTGCCATCAGTGTTGACGCAGAGACCCAGTACTTC.

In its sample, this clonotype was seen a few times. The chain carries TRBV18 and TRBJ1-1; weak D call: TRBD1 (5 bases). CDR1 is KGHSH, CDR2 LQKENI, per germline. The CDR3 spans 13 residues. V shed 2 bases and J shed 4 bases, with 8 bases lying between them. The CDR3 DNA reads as TGTGCCAGCTCACCATCAGGGTTCACTGAAGCTTTCTTT. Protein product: CASSPSGFTEAFF. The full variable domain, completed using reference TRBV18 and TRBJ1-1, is NAGVMQNPRHLVRRRGQEARLRCSPMKGHSHVYWYRQLPEEGLKFMVYLQKENIIDESGMPKERFSAEFPKEGPSILRIQQVVRGDSAAYFCASSPSGFTEAFFGQGTRLTVV.

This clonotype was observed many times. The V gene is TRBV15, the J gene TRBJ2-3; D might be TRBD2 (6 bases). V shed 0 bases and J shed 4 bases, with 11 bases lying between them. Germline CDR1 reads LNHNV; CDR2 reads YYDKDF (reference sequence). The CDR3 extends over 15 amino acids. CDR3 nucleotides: TGTGCCACCAGCAGAGAGCCGGGGGAGTCAGATACGCAGTATTTT. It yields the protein CATSREPGESDTQYF.

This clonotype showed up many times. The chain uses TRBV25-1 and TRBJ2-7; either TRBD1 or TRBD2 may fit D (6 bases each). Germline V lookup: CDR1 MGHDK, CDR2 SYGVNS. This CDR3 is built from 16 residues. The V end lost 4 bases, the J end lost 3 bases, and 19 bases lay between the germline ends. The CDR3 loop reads CASSAYRGHSYYEQYF. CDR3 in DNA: TGTGCCAGCAGTGCATACCGGGGGCATTCTTACTACGAGCAGTACTTC.

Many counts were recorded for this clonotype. The CDR3 spells CASSLNLAGEGNNEQFF. The CDR3, as DNA: TGTGCCAGCAGTCTGAATCTAGCGGGAGAGGGCAACAATGAGCAGTTCTTC. The J gene is TRBJ2-1, the V gene TRBV6-1; 10 nucleotides match TRBD2. CDR3 length equals 17 residues. CDR1 MNHNS and CDR2 SASEGT come from the germline V gene. J gave up 5 bases and V 5 bases, and 12 bases lay outside the gene matches.

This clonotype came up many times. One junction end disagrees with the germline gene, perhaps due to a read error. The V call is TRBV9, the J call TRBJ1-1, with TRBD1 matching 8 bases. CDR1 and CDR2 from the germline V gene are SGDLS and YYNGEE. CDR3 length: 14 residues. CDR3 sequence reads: CASSPRTGNSEAFF. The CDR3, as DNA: TGTGCCAGCAGCCCTCGGACAGGGAACTCTGAAGCTTTCTTT.

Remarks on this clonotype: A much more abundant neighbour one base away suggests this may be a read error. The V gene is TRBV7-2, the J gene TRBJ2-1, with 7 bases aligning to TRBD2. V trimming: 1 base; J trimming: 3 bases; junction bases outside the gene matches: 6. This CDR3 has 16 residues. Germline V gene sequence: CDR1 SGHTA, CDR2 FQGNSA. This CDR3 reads CASSLVGRRFYNEQFF. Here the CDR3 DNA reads TGTGCCAGCAGCTTAGTCGGGAGGAGGTTCTACAATGAGCAGTTCTTC.